The present T cell receptor (beta chain) was sequenced within a study of OX40 agonist ivuxolimab in advanced cancers. Study summary: Eligibility admitted prior anti-PD-1, anti-PD-L1 or anti-CTLA-4 therapy; about 42% had some. The study reported partial responses in three patients: one hepatocellular carcinoma, two cutaneous melanoma.

Germline CDR1 reads MDHEN; CDR2 reads SYDVKM. This CDR3 contains 14 residues. Deletions cut 7 bases from V and 3 bases from J, with 16 bases between. Study-wide results and caveats: Compared with CD4+, CD8+ T cells on average had more expanded clones. Also present in some nonresponders was a low level of normalized T-cell clonal expansion.

Details on this clone: Its cognate antigen is unknown.

Only in-frame clones appear in the TCRdb table, and some are missing; sequencing was by immunoSEQ multiplex PCR. The data hold 43,000 or so clones, with around nine tenths observed a single time. The specimen was CD4+ or CD8+ T cells sorted from blood, collected in a trial of the OX40 agonist ivuxolimab. The origin of this receptor is an adult with an advanced solid tumor such as melanoma, head and neck, liver or kidney cancer. The chain carries TRBV28 and TRBJ2-7; TRBD2 is a possible D gene (7 bases). CDR3 DNA sequence: TGTGCCAGCATATCATTTAGGGGGGGCTACGAGCAGTACTTC. As protein: CASISFRGGYEQYF. The variable domain in full, completed from reference TRBV28 and TRBJ2-7, reads DVKVTQSSRYLVKRTGEKVFLECVQDMDHENMFWYRQDPGLGLRLIYFSYDVKMKEKGDIPEGYSVSREKKERFSLILESASTNQTSMYLCASISFRGGYEQYFGPGTRLTVT.